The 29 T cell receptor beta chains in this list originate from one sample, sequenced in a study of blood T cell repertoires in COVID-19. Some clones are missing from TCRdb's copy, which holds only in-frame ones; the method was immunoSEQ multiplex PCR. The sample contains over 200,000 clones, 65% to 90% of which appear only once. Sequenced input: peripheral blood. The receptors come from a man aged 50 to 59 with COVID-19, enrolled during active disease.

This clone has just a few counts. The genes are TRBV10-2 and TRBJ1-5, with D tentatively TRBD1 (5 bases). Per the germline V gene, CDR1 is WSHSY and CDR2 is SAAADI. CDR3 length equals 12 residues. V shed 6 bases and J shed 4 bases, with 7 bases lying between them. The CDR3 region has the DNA TGCGCCAGCAGGGACATAAATCAGCCCCAGCATTTT. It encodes CASRDINQPQHF.

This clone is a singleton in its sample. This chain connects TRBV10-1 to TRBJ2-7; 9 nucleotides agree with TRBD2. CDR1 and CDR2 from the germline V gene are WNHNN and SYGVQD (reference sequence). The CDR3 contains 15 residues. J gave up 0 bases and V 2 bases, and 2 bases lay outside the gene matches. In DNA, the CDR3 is TGCGCCAGCAGTGAGGGACTAGCGAGCTCCTACGAGCAGTACTTC. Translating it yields CASSEGLASSYEQYF.

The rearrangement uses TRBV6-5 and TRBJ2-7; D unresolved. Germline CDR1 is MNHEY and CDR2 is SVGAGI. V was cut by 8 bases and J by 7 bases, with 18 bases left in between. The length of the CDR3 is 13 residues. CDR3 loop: CASLIPGPPEQYF. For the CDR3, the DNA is TGTGCCAGCTTAATTCCCGGTCCCCCGGAGCAGTACTTC.

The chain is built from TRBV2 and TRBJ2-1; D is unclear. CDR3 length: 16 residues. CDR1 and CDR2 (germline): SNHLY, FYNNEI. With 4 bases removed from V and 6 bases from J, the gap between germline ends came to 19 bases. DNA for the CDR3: TGTGCCAGCAGTGCCTCGAGGAGCCTCGGGTTCAATGAGCAGTTCTTC. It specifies CASSASRSLGFNEQFF.

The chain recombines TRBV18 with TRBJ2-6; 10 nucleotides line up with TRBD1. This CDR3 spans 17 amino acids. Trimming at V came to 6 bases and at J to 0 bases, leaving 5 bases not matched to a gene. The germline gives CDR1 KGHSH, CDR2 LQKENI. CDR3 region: CASSPGTGVSGANVLTF. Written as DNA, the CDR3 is TGTGCCAGCTCGCCCGGGACAGGGGTCTCTGGGGCCAACGTCCTGACTTTC.

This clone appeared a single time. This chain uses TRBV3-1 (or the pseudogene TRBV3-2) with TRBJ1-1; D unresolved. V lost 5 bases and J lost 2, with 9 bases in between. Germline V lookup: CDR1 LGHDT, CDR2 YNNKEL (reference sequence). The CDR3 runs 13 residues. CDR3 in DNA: TGTGCCAGCAGCTCTACCTTCAACACTGAAGCTTTCTTT. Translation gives CASSSTFNTEAFF.

CDR3: CASSLAGVEVHEQYF. In nucleotides, the CDR3 is TGTGCCAGCAGCTTGGCGGGGGTAGAGGTACACGAGCAGTACTTC. V gene TRBV7-2 combines with J gene TRBJ2-7, with 7 bases lining up with TRBD2. Trimming took 3 bases from V and 5 from J; bases not matched to a gene: 10. CDR1 is SGHTA, CDR2 FQGNSA, per germline. This CDR3 is built from 15 residues.

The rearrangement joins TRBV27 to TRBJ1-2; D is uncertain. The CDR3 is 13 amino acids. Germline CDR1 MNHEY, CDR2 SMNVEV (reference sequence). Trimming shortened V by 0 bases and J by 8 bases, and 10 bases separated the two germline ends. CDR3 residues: CASSLSSSLGYTF. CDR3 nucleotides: TGTGCCAGCAGTTTATCGAGCTCTCTCGGCTACACCTTC.

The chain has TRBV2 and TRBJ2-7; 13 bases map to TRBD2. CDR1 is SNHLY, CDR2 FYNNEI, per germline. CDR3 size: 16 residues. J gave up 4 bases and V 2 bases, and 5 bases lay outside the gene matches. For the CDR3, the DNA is TGTGCCAGCAGTGAAAGGGGACTAGCGGGGAGGTACGAGCAGTACTTC. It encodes CASSERGLAGRYEQYF.

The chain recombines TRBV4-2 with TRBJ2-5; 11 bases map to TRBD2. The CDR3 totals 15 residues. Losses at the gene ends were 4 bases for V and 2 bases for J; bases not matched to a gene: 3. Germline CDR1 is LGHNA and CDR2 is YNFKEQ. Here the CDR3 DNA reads TGTGCCAGCAGCCGAGGGACTAGCGGACAAGAGACCCAGTACTTC. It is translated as CASSRGTSGQETQYF.

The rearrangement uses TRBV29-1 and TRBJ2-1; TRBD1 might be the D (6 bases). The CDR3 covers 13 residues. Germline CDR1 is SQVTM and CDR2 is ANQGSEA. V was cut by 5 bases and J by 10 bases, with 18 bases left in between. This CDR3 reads CSVLRLGAGEQFF. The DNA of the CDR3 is TGCAGCGTTCTGAGGCTGGGGGCAGGAGAGCAGTTCTTC.

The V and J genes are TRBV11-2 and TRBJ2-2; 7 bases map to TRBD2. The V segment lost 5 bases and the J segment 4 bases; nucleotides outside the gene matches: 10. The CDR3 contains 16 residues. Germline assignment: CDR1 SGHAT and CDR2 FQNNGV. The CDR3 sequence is CASSEVGLVATGELFF. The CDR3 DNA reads TGTGCCAGCAGCGAAGTTGGACTAGTTGCCACCGGGGAGCTGTTTTTT.

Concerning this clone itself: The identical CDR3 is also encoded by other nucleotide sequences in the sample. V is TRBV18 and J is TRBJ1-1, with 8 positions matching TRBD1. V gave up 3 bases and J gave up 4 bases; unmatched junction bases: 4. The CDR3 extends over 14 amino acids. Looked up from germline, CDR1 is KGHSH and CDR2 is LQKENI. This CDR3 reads CASSPQDRATEAFF. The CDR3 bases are TGTGCCAGCTCACCCCAGGACAGGGCCACTGAAGCTTTCTTT.

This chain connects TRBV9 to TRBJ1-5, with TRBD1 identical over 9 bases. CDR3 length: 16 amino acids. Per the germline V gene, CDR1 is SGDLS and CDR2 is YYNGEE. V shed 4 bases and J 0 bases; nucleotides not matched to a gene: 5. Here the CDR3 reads CASSLGTGTSNQPQHF. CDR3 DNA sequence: TGTGCCAGCAGCCTAGGGACAGGGACTAGCAATCAGCCCCAGCATTTT.

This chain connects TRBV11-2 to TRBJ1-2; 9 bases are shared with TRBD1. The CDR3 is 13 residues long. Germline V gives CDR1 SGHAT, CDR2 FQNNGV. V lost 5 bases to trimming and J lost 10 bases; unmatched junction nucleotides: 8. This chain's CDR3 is CASSVGQGLHYTF. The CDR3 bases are TGTGCCAGCAGCGTGGGACAGGGACTTCACTACACCTTC.

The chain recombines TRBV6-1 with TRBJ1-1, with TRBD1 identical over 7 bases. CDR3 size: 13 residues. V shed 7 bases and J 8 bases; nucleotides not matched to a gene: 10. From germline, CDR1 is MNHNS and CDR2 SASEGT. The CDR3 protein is CASKLEGALEAFF. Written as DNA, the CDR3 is TGTGCCAGCAAACTGGAGGGGGCCCTGGAAGCTTTCTTT.

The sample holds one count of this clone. Here the CDR3 reads CASSPIVAGTSTDTQYF. CDR3 coding DNA: TGTGCCAGCAGCCCGATAGTAGCGGGAACTTCCACAGATACGCAGTATTTT. The chain carries TRBV27 and TRBJ2-3; the match to TRBD2 covers 8 bases. The J segment lost 2 bases and the V segment lost 6 bases, leaving 13 bases of the junction unmatched. CDR3 length: 17 residues. CDR1 and CDR2 from the germline V gene are MNHEY and SMNVEV (reference sequence).

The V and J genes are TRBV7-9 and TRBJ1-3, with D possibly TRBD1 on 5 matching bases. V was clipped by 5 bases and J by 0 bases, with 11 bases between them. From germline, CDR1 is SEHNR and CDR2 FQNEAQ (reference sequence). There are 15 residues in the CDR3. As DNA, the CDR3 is TGTGCCAGCAGCCGGACCGGGGGCTCTGGAAACACCATATATTTT. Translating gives CASSRTGGSGNTIYF.

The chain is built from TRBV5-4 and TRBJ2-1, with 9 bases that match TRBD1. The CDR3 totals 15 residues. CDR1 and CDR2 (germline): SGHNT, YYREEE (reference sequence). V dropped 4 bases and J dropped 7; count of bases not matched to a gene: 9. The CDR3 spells CASSPPGTGSNEQFF. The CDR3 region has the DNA TGTGCCAGCAGCCCACCCGGGACAGGGAGTAATGAGCAGTTCTTC.

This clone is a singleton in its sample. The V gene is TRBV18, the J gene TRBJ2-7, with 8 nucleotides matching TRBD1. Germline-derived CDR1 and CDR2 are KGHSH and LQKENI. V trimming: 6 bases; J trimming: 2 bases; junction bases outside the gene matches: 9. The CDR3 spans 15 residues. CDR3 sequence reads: CASSPFEQGAYEQYF. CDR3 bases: TGTGCCAGCTCCCCGTTCGAACAGGGGGCCTACGAGCAGTACTTC.

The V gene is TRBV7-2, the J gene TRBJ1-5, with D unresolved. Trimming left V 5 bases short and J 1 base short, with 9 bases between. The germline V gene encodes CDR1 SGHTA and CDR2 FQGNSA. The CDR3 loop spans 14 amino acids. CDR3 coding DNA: TGTGCCAGCAGCCCTGGGCGAAGCAATCAGCCCCAGCATTTT. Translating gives CASSPGRSNQPQHF. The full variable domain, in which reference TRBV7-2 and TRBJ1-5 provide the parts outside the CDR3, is GAGVSQSPSNKVTEKGKDVELRCDPISGHTALYWYRQSLGQGLEFLIYFQGNSAPDKSGLPSDRFSAERTGGSVSTLTIQRTQQEDSAVYLCASSPGRSNQPQHFGDGTRLSIL.

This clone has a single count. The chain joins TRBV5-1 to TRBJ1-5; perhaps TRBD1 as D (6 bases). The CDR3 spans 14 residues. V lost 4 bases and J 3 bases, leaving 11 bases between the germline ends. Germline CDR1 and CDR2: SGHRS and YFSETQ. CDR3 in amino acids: CASSPQGFNQPQHF. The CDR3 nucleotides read TGCGCCAGCAGCCCTCAGGGGTTCAATCAGCCCCAGCATTTT.

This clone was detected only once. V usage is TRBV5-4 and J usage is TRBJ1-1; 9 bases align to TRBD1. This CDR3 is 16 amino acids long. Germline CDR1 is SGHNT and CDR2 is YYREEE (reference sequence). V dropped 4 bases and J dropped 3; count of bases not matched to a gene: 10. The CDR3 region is CASSLNTGGYYTEAFF. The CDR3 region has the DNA TGTGCCAGCAGCCTAAATACAGGGGGCTATTACACTGAAGCTTTCTTT.

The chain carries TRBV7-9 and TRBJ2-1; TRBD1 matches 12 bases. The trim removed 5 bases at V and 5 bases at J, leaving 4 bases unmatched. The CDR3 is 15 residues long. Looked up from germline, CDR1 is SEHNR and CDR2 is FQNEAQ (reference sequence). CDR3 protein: CASSRGQGAHNEQFF. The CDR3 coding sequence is TGTGCCAGCAGCCGGGGACAGGGGGCCCACAATGAGCAGTTCTTC.

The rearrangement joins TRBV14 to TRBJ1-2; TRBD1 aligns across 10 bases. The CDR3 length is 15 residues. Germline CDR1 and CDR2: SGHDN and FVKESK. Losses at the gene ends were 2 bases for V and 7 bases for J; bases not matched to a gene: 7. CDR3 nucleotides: TGTGCCAGCAGCCAACGGACAGGGGGGCTTGGTGGCTACACCTTC. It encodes CASSQRTGGLGGYTF.

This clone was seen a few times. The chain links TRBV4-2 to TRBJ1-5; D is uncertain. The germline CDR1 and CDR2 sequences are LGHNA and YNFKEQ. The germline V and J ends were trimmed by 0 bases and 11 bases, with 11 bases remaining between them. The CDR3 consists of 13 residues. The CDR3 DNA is TGTGCCAGCAGCCAAGATCGTGGTGAGTCCCAGCATTTT. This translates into CASSQDRGESQHF.

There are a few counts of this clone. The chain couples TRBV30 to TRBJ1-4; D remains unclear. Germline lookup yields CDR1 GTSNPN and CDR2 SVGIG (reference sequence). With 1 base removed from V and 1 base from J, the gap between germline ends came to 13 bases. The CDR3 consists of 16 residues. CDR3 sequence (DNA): TGTGCCTGGAGTGCCACGCGGGGAATAACTAATGAAAAACTGTTTTTT. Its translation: CAWSATRGITNEKLFF.

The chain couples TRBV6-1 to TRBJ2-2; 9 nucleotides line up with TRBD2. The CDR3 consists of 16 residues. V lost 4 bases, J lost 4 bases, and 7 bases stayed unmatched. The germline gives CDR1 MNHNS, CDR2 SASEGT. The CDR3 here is CASSGIAGAPTGELFF. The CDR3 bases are TGTGCCAGCAGTGGCATAGCGGGGGCGCCCACCGGGGAGCTGTTTTTT.

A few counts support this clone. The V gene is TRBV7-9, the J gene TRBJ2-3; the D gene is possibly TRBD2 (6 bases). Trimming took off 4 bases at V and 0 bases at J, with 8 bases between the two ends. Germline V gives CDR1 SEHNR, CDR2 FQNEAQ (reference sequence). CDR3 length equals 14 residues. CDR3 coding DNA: TGTGCCAGCAGCTCGGGGGTGAGCACAGATACGCAGTATTTT. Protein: CASSSGVSTDTQYF.